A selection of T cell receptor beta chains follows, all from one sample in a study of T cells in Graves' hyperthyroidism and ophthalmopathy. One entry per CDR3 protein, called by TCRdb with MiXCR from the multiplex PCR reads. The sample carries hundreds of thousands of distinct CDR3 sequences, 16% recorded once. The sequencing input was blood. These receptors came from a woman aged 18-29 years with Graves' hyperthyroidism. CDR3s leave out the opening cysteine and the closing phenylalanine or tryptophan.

cdr3_aa: ASSLEGLASPYEQY
v_call: TRBV5-4

cdr3_aa: ASSPGQGEFTEAF
v_call: TRBV18

cdr3_aa: SARDSGQALH
v_call: TRBV20-1

cdr3_aa: ASSQTQGSVSYEQY
v_call: TRBV19

cdr3_aa: ATSDLGSGRASDTQY
v_call: TRBV24-1

cdr3_aa: ASSAGLAEWGQF
v_call: TRBV7-8

cdr3_aa: ASSPAWAGANVLT
v_call: TRBV7-2

cdr3_aa: ASSFLGTANDEQF
v_call: TRBV5-5

cdr3_aa: SARTSPDLNIQY
v_call: TRBV20-1

cdr3_aa: ASSFRTSGGGETQY
v_call: TRBV12-3/TRBV12-4

cdr3_aa: ASDRDTDNYGYT
v_call: TRBV12-3/TRBV12-4

cdr3_aa: ASSLVEYEQY
v_call: TRBV28